The 20 T cell receptor beta chains reported below all come from one sample, sequenced in a study of cytomegalovirus exposure and HLA in healthy donors. Amplification used 60 Vbeta primers and 13 Jbeta primers. Profiling relied on immunoSEQ multiplex PCR, and the TCRdb table lists in-frame clones only, not all of them. The sample consists of about 110,000 clones, about three quarters of them appearing once. What was sequenced was PBMCs. These receptors were taken from a woman aged 60 to 75 in good health and CMV-seropositive.

The gene calls are TRBV7-9 and TRBJ2-7, with D possibly being TRBD2 (5 bases). CDR3 length: 13 amino acids. The germline V gene encodes CDR1 SEHNR and CDR2 FQNEAQ (reference sequence). Trimming pared 6 bases from V and 5 bases from J, leaving 14 bases between. In DNA form, the CDR3 reads TGTGCCAGCAGTCGTGCGGAGCGGAACGAGCAGTACTTC. It yields the protein CASSRAERNEQYF.

The rearrangement joins TRBV11-2 to TRBJ1-2; D is perhaps TRBD1 (6 bases). The V gene's germline CDR1 is SGHAT and CDR2 FQNNGV. The CDR3 runs to 15 residues. V was trimmed by 7 bases and J by 6 bases, leaving 21 bases between them. For the CDR3, the DNA is TGTGCCAGCACCCAGGGAATCGACAGGTCGGATGGCTACACCTTC. It encodes CASTQGIDRSDGYTF.

A few counts support this clone. The chain joins TRBV27 to TRBJ2-4; D is uncertain. V shed 5 bases and J shed 6 bases, with 11 bases lying between them. Germline values: CDR1 MNHEY, CDR2 SMNVEV (reference sequence). The CDR3 has 13 residues. CDR3 loop: CASSPGFGNIQYF. In DNA, the CDR3 is TGTGCCAGCAGTCCGGGTTTCGGAAACATTCAGTACTTC.

This clone was seen more than once but under ten times. The rearrangement uses TRBV6-5 and TRBJ2-7, with TRBD2 matching 7 bases. V lost 6 bases to trimming and J lost 2 bases; unmatched junction nucleotides: 10. Per the germline V gene, CDR1 is MNHEY and CDR2 is SVGAGI. CDR3 length: 15 residues. The CDR3 coding sequence is TGTGCCAGCAGGTCGCTGGGGGGGTTAACCTACGAGCAGTACTTC. This gives the protein CASRSLGGLTYEQYF.

The V call is TRBV7-9, the J call TRBJ2-2; D gene ambiguous. This CDR3 spans 16 amino acids. V dropped 5 bases and J dropped 4 bases, with 17 bases sitting between them. Per germline, CDR1 SEHNR and CDR2 FQNEAQ (reference sequence). The CDR3 reads CASSPSPFRSTGELFF. The CDR3 DNA is TGTGCCAGCAGCCCCTCCCCCTTCCGGAGCACCGGGGAGCTGTTTTTT.

This chain joins TRBV28 and TRBJ2-1, with no clear D. Trimming cost V 3 bases and J 8 bases, with 5 bases left between them. Germline values: CDR1 MDHEN, CDR2 SYDVKM. The CDR3 sequence is 11 residues long. This CDR3 reads CASSFLHEQFF. CDR3 sequence (DNA): TGTGCCAGCAGTTTCCTACATGAGCAGTTCTTC.

The rearrangement uses TRBV5-5 and TRBJ1-5; a possible D gene is TRBD1 (6 bases). Germline values: CDR1 SGHKS, CDR2 YYEKEE (reference sequence). There are 17 residues in the CDR3. V was cut by 0 bases and J by 1 base, with 14 bases left in between. The CDR3 region has the DNA TGTGCCAGCAGCTTGGGAACAGGGTTGGGGAGCAATCAGCCCCAGCATTTT. Its translation: CASSLGTGLGSNQPQHF.

V is TRBV27 and J is TRBJ2-1, with TRBD2 identical over 10 bases. This CDR3 has 15 amino acids. CDR1 MNHEY and CDR2 SMNVEV come from the germline V gene (reference sequence). V trimming: 9 bases; J trimming: 3 bases; junction bases outside the gene matches: 8. The CDR3 region has the DNA TGTGCCAGTATGGAGCGGGAGGGGGGCTACAATGAGCAGTTCTTC. Translating it yields CASMEREGGYNEQFF.

V is TRBV27 and J is TRBJ2-7, with a possible D match to TRBD1 (5 bases). The V end lost 5 bases, the J end lost 0 bases, and 17 bases lay between the germline ends. Germline CDR1 is MNHEY and CDR2 is SMNVEV (reference sequence). The CDR3 length is 16 residues. DNA of the CDR3: TGTGCCAGCAGTCGAAGCTACAGGCTCACCTCCTACGAGCAGTACTTC. It specifies CASSRSYRLTSYEQYF.

The genes are TRBV18 and TRBJ1-1, with 9 bases lining up with TRBD1. The CDR3 covers 14 residues. Germline V gene sequence: CDR1 KGHSH, CDR2 LQKENI. With 4 bases clipped from V and 3 bases from J, the junction kept 3 bases outside the gene matches. The CDR3 is CASSLRTGDTEAFF. The CDR3 bases are TGTGCCAGCTCACTTCGGACAGGGGACACTGAAGCTTTCTTT.

V and J are TRBV23-1 and TRBJ2-1, with D tentatively TRBD2 (6 bases). TRBV23-1 is assigned to the ORF class and has an uncertain function. The length of the CDR3 is 16 residues. V was trimmed by 4 bases and J by 1 base, leaving 14 bases between them. The CDR3 DNA follows: TGCGCCAGCAGTCCCCCGGAGGGTAGGTCCTACAATGAGCAGTTCTTC. Translation: CASSPPEGRSYNEQFF.

This clone occurred a few times. This rearrangement joins TRBV28 to TRBJ1-2; D is undetermined. This CDR3 comprises 20 residues. Trimming cost V 1 base and J 2 bases, with 26 bases left between them. The germline V gene encodes CDR1 MDHEN and CDR2 SYDVKM. CDR3 region: CASSLSYYDYTPRWNYGYTF. For the CDR3, the DNA is TGTGCCAGCAGTTTATCCTACTATGATTATACACCAAGATGGAACTATGGCTACACCTTC.

The rearrangement uses TRBV7-9 and TRBJ2-5, with TRBD1 as a possible D gene (5 bases). CDR3 length: 14 amino acids. Germline loops: CDR1 SEHNR, CDR2 FQNEAQ (reference sequence). Trimming took 1 base from V and 5 from J, leaving 11 bases between them. The CDR3: CASSLDRTFETQYF. The CDR3 coding sequence is TGTGCCAGCAGCTTAGACCGGACATTCGAGACCCAGTACTTC.

In the case of this clone: The junction and the germline gene differ at one end; a read error may be behind it. The J gene is TRBJ1-1, the V gene TRBV7-9; no firm D call. CDR1 is SEHNR and CDR2 is FQNEAQ in the germline V gene (reference sequence). The CDR3 extends over 13 amino acids. The CDR3 coding sequence is TGTTCCAGCAGCTTTGAACTGAGATCTGAAGCTTTCTTT. This translates into CSSSFELRSEAFF.

V gene TRBV5-1 combines with J gene TRBJ1-1; D possibly corresponds to TRBD1 (6 bases). The CDR3 consists of 16 residues. Trimming left V 1 base short and J 1 base short, with 14 bases between. Germline V CDR1 and CDR2: SGHRS, YFSETQ. CDR3 in DNA: TGCGCCAGCAGCTTGCGTCACGGACAGACGAACACTGAAGCTTTCTTT. As protein: CASSLRHGQTNTEAFF.

This clone has more than one count but fewer than ten. CDR3 bases: TGTGCCAGCAGCTCCACTAGCGGGGTCTACGAGCAGTACTTC. This gives the protein CASSSTSGVYEQYF. The rearrangement links TRBV7-9 to TRBJ2-7; TRBD2 agrees at 10 bases. This CDR3 has 14 amino acids. V shed 4 bases and J 3 bases; nucleotides not matched to a gene: 3. Germline CDR1 SEHNR, CDR2 FQNEAQ (reference sequence).

This chain connects TRBV5-1 to TRBJ1-3; D may be TRBD1 (6 bases). Germline CDR1 SGHRS, CDR2 YFSETQ. The CDR3 is 15 residues long. V shed 2 bases and J shed 1 base, with 10 bases lying between them. The CDR3 DNA reads as TGCGCCAGCAGCTTTGGAACAGGGTCTGGAAACACCATATATTTT. Its translation: CASSFGTGSGNTIYF.

The chain combines TRBV6-5 with TRBJ2-5, with 11 bases matching TRBD2. The last part of the DNA fits TRBJ2-7 better; the J call may be wrong. CDR3 length: 15 amino acids. Per the germline V gene, CDR1 is MNHEY and CDR2 is SVGAGI. The CDR3 reads CASSSGLAATYEQYF. Written as DNA, the CDR3 is TGTGCCAGCAGTTCGGGACTAGCGGCGACCTACGAGCAGTACTTC.

This sequence joins TRBV28 and TRBJ2-7; D gene uncertain. The CDR3 covers 15 residues. Germline V gives CDR1 MDHEN, CDR2 SYDVKM. Trimming removed 2 bases from V and 2 bases from J, with 13 bases in between. Here the CDR3 DNA reads TGTGCCAGCAGTTTAATTTATAATCCCCCCTACGAGCAGTACTTC. Its protein product is CASSLIYNPPYEQYF.

V usage is TRBV6-1 and J usage is TRBJ2-2; no reliable D call. V dropped 11 bases and J dropped 1 base, with 14 bases sitting between them. Germline lookup yields CDR1 MNHNS and CDR2 SASEGT. The CDR3 consists of 14 residues. The CDR3 DNA follows: TGTGCCGCTATAGGAGCGCTGAACACCGGGGAGCTGTTTTTT. Translation gives CAAIGALNTGELFF.